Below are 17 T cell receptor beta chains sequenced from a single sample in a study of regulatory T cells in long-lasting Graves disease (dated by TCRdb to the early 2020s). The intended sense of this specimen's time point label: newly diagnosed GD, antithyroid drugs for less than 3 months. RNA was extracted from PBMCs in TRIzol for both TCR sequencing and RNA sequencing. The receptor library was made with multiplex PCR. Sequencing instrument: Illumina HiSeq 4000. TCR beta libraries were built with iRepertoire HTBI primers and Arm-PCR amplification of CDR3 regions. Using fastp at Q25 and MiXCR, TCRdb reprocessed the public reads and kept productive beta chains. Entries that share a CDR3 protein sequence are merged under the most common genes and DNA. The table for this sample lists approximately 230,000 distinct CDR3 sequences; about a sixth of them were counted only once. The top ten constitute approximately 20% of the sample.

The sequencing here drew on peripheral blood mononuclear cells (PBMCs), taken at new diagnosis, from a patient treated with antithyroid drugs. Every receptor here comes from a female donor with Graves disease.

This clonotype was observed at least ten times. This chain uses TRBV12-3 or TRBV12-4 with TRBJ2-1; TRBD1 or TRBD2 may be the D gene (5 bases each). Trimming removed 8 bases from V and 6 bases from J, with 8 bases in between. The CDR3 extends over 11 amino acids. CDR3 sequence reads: CASRGGNEQFF. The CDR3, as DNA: TGTGCCAGCCGTGGGGGCAATGAGCAGTTCTTC.

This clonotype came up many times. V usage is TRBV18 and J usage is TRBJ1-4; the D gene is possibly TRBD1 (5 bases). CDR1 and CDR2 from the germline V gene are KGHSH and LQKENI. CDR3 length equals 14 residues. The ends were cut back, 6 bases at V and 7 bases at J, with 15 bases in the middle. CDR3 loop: CASSLWGESEKLFF. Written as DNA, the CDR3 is TGTGCCAGCTCCCTTTGGGGGGAAAGTGAAAAACTGTTTTTT.

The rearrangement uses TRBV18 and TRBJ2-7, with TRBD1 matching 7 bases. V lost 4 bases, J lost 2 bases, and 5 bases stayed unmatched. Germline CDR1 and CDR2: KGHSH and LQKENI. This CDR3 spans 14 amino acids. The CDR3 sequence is CASSQGALTYEQYF. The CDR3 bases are TGTGCCAGCTCACAGGGGGCACTAACCTACGAGCAGTACTTC. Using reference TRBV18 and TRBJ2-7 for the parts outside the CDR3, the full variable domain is NAGVMQNPRHLVRRRGQEARLRCSPMKGHSHVYWYRQLPEEGLKFMVYLQKENIIDESGMPKERFSAEFPKEGPSILRIQQVVRGDSAAYFCASSQGALTYEQYFGPGTRLTVT.

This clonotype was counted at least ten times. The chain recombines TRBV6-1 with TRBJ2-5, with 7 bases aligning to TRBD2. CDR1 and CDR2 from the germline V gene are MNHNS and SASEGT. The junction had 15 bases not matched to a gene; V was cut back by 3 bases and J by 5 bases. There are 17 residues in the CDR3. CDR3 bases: TGTGCCAGCAGTGATGAAGTCGGTGGCGGGGGAAGGGAGACCCAGTACTTC. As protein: CASSDEVGGGGRETQYF.

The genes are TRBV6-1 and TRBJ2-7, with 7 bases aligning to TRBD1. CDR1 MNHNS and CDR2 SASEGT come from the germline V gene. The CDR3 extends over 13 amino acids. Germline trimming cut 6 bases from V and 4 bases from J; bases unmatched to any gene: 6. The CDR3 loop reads CASRRDSRYEQYF. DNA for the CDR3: TGTGCCAGCAGGAGGGACAGTAGGTACGAGCAGTACTTC.

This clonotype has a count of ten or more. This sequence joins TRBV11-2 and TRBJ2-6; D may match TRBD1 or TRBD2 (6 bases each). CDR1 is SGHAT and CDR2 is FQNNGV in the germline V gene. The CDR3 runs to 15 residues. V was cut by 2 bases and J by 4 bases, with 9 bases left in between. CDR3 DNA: TGTGCCAGCAGCTTAAGGGGGGCGGGGGCCAACGTCCTGACTTTC. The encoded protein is CASSLRGAGANVLTF.

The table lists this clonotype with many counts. CDR3 bases: TGTGCCAGCAGCTTAGATCCGGGAAGGCAGTTCTTC. This gives the protein CASSLDPGRQFF. This chain joins TRBV5-6 and TRBJ2-1; perhaps TRBD2 as D (5 bases). The CDR3 spans 12 residues. CDR1 is SGHDT and CDR2 is YYEEEE in the germline V gene. V was trimmed by 2 bases and J by 12 bases, leaving 12 bases between them. Together with reference TRBV5-6 and TRBJ2-1, the CDR3 gives the full variable domain: DAGVTQSPTHLIKTRGQQVTLRCSPKSGHDTVSWYQQALGQGPQFIFQYYEEEERQRGNFPDRFSGHQFPNYSSELNVNALLLGDSALYLCASSLDPGRQFFGPGTRLTVL.

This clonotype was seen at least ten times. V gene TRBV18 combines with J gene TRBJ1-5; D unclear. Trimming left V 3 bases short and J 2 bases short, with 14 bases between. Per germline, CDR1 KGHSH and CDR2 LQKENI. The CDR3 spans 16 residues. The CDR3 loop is CASSPPSSRGNQPQHF. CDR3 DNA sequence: TGTGCCAGCTCACCCCCCTCAAGTCGGGGCAATCAGCCCCAGCATTTT. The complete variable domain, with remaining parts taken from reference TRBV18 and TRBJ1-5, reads NAGVMQNPRHLVRRRGQEARLRCSPMKGHSHVYWYRQLPEEGLKFMVYLQKENIIDESGMPKERFSAEFPKEGPSILRIQQVVRGDSAAYFCASSPPSSRGNQPQHFGDGTRLSIL.

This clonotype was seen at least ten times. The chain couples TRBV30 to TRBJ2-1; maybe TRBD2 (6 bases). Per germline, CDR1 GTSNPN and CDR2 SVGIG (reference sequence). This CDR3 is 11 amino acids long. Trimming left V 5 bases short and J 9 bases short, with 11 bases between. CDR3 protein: CAWGGAREQFF. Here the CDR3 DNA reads TGTGCCTGGGGCGGGGCGCGTGAGCAGTTCTTC.

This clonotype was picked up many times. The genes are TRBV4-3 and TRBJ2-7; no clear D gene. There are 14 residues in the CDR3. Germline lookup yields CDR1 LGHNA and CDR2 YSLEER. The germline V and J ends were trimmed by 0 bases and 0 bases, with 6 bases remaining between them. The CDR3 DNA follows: TGCGCCAGCAGCCAAGAACACAGCTCCTACGAGCAGTACTTC. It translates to CASSQEHSSYEQYF.

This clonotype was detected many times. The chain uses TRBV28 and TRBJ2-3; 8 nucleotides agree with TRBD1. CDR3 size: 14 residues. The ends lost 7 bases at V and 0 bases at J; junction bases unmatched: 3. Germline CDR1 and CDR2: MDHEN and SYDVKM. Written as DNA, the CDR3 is TGTGCCAGCACCTGGGACAGGAGCACAGATACGCAGTATTTT. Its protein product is CASTWDRSTDTQYF.

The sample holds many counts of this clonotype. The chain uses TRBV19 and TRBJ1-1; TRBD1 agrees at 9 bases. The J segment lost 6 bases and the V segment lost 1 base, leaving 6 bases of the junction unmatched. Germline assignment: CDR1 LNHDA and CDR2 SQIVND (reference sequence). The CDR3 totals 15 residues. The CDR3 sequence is CASSIGGRTGAEAFF. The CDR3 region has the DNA TGTGCCAGTAGTATAGGAGGTCGGACAGGGGCTGAAGCTTTCTTT.

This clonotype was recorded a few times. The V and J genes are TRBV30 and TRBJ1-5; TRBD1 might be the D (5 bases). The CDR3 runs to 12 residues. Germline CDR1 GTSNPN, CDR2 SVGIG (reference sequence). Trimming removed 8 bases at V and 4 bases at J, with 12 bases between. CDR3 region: CARSGWNQPQHF. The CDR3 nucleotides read TGTGCCCGGTCAGGGTGGAATCAGCCCCAGCATTTT.

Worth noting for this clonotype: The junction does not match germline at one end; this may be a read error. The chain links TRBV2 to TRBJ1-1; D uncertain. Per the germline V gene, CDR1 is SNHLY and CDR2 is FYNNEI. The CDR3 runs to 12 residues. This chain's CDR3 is CASSLEGSEALF. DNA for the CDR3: TGTGCCAGCAGTTTAGAGGGTTCTGAAGCTCTCTTT.

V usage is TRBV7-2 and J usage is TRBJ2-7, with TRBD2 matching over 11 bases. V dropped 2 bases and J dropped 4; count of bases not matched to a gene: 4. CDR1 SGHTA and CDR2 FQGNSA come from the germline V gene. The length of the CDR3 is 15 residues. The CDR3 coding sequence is TGTGCCAGCAGCTTACAACTAGCGGGAGTTTACGAGCAGTACTTC. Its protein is CASSLQLAGVYEQYF.

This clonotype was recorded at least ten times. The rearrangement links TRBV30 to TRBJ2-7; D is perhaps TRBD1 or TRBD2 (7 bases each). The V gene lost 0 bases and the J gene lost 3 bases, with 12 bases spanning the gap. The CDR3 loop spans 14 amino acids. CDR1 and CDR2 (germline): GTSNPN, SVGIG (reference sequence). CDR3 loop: CAWSVPGGDYEQYF. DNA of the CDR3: TGTGCCTGGAGTGTCCCAGGGGGGGACTACGAGCAGTACTTC.

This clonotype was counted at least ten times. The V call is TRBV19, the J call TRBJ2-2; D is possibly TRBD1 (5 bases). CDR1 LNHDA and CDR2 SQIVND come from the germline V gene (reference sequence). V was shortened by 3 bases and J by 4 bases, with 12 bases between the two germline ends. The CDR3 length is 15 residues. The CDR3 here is CASSIMGQGTGELFF. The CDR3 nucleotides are TGTGCCAGTAGTATTATGGGGCAGGGCACCGGGGAGCTGTTTTTT.